The present TCR beta chain was sequenced within a study of regulatory T cells in long-lasting Graves disease. Study-level results: Accuracy could have been hurt by small sample size. TRBV28, TRBJ1-2 and TRBJ2-5 emerged as the favored segments in persistent disease.

The germline gives CDR1 LNHDA, CDR2 SQIVND (reference sequence). The CDR3 extends over 11 amino acids. V was clipped by 7 bases and J by 12 bases; unmatched bases: 6. Time point denoted: newly diagnosed GD, antithyroid drugs for less than 3 months. Scientists built the TCR library using RNA that was extracted from PBMCs. Arm-PCR of CDR3 regions with iRepertoire HTBI primers generated TCR beta libraries. TCRdb itself ran the multiplex PCR reads through MiXCR, one entry per CDR3 protein. The sample has some 500,000 distinct CDR3 sequences, roughly 12% seen once; the top ten hold roughly 10%. This clonotype was seen more than once but under ten times. Antigen unknown. Another study also made use of these data, one on T cells in Graves' hyperthyroidism and ophthalmopathy.

V usage is TRBV19 and J usage is TRBJ2-1; 7 nucleotides line up with TRBD2. The source of this sequence is a man aged 30 to 39 with Graves disease. Here the sequenced sample was peripheral blood mononuclear cells (PBMCs), taken at new diagnosis, from a patient treated with antithyroid drugs. CDR3 region: CASKVGTTQFF. The CDR3 coding sequence is TGTGCCAGTAAAGTAGGGACTACGCAGTTCTTC.